This T cell receptor (beta chain) was recorded in a study of radiotherapy plus CTLA-4 blockade in lung cancer. Measured with immunoSEQ multiplex PCR; TCRdb has only the in-frame clones, and not every one. The top ten hold over 15% of the sample, which has 85,000 to 100,000 clones, about 88% seen once. Germline V gives CDR1 MNHEY, CDR2 SVGAGI. Trimming left V 6 bases short and J 8 bases short, with 10 bases between. The CDR3 totals 12 residues. This clone was found once. The material was peripheral blood, obtained from a patient treated with radiotherapy plus ipilimumab. The chain carries TRBV6-5 and TRBJ1-4, with D perhaps matching TRBD1 (6 bases). The clonotype originates from a human donor with non-small cell lung cancer that progressed on radiotherapy plus ipilimumab. For the CDR3, the DNA is TGTGCCAGCAGCCCGGGGGCCGAAAAACTGTTTTTT. Translation: CASSPGAEKLFF.